One sample yielded the 14 T cell receptor beta chains listed below, sequenced in a study of shared clonotypes between healthy human individuals. The data were produced by immunoSEQ multiplex PCR, yet TCRdb's version contains in-frame clones alone and is incomplete. The sample has millions of clones, more than 80% seen once. Sequenced material: naive CD4+ T cells sorted from blood. The sample's subset: CD45RA+ positively selected. The receptors shown here come from a man younger than 30 in good health.

The DNA of the CDR3 is TGCGCCAGCAGAGGCCAGGGTAATTCACCCCTCCACTTT. It specifies CASRGQGNSPLHF. The chain combines TRBV5-1 with TRBJ1-6, with a weak D call TRBD1 (5 bases). Deletions cut 5 bases from V and 6 bases from J, with 9 bases between. The CDR3 covers 13 residues. Germline CDR1 reads SGHRS; CDR2 reads YFSETQ.

This sequence joins TRBV18 and TRBJ2-2; 7 positions match TRBD1. The CDR3 runs to 16 residues. Germline V gives CDR1 KGHSH, CDR2 LQKENI. V was clipped by 5 bases and J by 1 base; unmatched bases: 7. CDR3 DNA: TGTGCCAGCTCATCCCCCGGGACAGAGAACACCGGGGAGCTGTTTTTT. It is translated as CASSSPGTENTGELFF.

The chain joins TRBV18 to TRBJ2-2; maybe TRBD2 (6 bases). This CDR3 has 14 residues. The V and J ends lost 6 bases and 2 bases respectively, with 10 bases between them. Germline V gene sequence: CDR1 KGHSH, CDR2 LQKENI. The CDR3 nucleotides are TGTGCCAGCTCTGGCGGGACCAACACCGGGGAGCTGTTTTTT. Residues: CASSGGTNTGELFF.

The gene calls are TRBV10-3 and TRBJ2-1; TRBD1 aligns across 9 bases. Germline CDR1 and CDR2: ENHRY and SYGVKD. CDR3 length: 12 amino acids. The junction had 7 bases not matched to a gene; V was cut back by 11 bases and J by 8 bases. The DNA for the CDR3 is TGTGCCGTTTCACAGGGGGCAGATGAGCAGTTCTTC. Translated, it gives CAVSQGADEQFF.

In the case of this clone: This CDR3 is also generated by other DNA sequences in the sample. The chain joins TRBV5-1 to TRBJ2-6; 8 bases agree with TRBD1. V lost 4 bases and J lost 1; bases outside the gene matches: 7. The CDR3 length is 17 residues. Germline CDR1 reads SGHRS; CDR2 reads YFSETQ. The CDR3 DNA reads as TGCGCCAGCAGCCCAGGGACAGGCGGTTCTGGGGCCAACGTCCTGACTTTC. This gives the protein CASSPGTGGSGANVLTF.

Regarding this clone: Other nucleotide sequences from this sample produce the same CDR3. The J gene is TRBJ1-6, the V gene TRBV5-1; D unresolved. The length of the CDR3 is 14 residues. The germline V gene has CDR1 SGHRS and CDR2 YFSETQ. V was trimmed by 0 bases and J by 7 bases, leaving 8 bases between them. Here the CDR3 DNA reads TGCGCCAGCAGCTTGGCTCAGAGCAATTCACCCCTCCACTTT. Its protein product is CASSLAQSNSPLHF.

The chain links TRBV9 to TRBJ2-6; D may match TRBD1 or TRBD2 (5 bases each). This CDR3 has 20 amino acids. V was cut by 4 bases and J by 1 base, with 24 bases left in between. Germline-derived CDR1 and CDR2 are SGDLS and YYNGEE. The CDR3 is CASSPRGGKEVGSGANVLTF. Written as DNA, the CDR3 is TGTGCCAGCAGCCCTAGGGGTGGGAAGGAGGTAGGTTCTGGGGCCAACGTCCTGACTTTC. The full variable domain, completed using reference TRBV9 and TRBJ2-6, is DSGVTQTPKHLITATGQRVTLRCSPRSGDLSVYWYQQSLDQGLQFLIQYYNGEERAKGNILERFSAQQFPDLHSELNLSSLELGDSALYFCASSPRGGKEVGSGANVLTFGAGSRLTVL.

The J gene is TRBJ1-1, the V gene TRBV6-1, with D possibly matching TRBD1 (6 bases). With 8 bases removed from V and 0 bases from J, the gap between germline ends came to 16 bases. The CDR3 totals 15 residues. Looked up from germline, CDR1 is MNHNS and CDR2 is SASEGT. The CDR3 reads CASSGQHAMNTEAFF. CDR3 sequence (DNA): TGTGCCAGCTCCGGACAGCATGCTATGAACACTGAAGCTTTCTTT.

The chain couples TRBV6-6 to TRBJ2-7, with D perhaps TRBD1 or TRBD2 (5 bases each). Per the germline V gene, CDR1 is MNHNY and CDR2 is SVGAGI (reference sequence). The germline V and J ends were trimmed by 9 bases and 0 bases, with 9 bases remaining between them. The CDR3 spans 12 residues. The CDR3 spells CASTRGSYEQYF. The CDR3 DNA reads as TGTGCCAGTACTAGGGGCTCCTACGAGCAGTACTTC.

A word on this clone: The same CDR3 can be traced to other DNA sequences in this sample. The rearrangement joins TRBV6-5 to TRBJ2-7, with D perhaps given as TRBD1 or TRBD2 (5 bases each). The CDR3 contains 13 residues. Germline values: CDR1 MNHEY, CDR2 SVGAGI. The V gene lost 5 bases and the J gene lost 0 bases, with 8 bases spanning the gap. The DNA of the CDR3 is TGTGCCAGCAGTAGAGGGGCCTCCTACGAGCAGTACTTC. Translating it yields CASSRGASYEQYF.

The V call is TRBV2, the J call TRBJ2-2, with D uncertain. This CDR3 comprises 15 residues. Per the germline V gene, CDR1 is SNHLY and CDR2 is FYNNEI. V lost 7 bases and J 0 bases, leaving 12 bases between the germline ends. This CDR3 reads CASKPIQANTGELFF. In nucleotides, the CDR3 is TGTGCCAGCAAACCAATACAAGCGAACACCGGGGAGCTGTTTTTT.

Comments on this clone: The sample carries other DNA sequences with the same CDR3. The chain uses TRBV28 and TRBJ1-6; D remains ambiguous. Germline CDR1 is MDHEN and CDR2 is SYDVKM. The CDR3 has 16 amino acids. V was trimmed by 3 bases and J by 0 bases, leaving 9 bases between them. DNA for the CDR3: TGTGCCAGCAGTTTGGGCGGGAGCTCCTATAATTCACCCCTCCACTTT. Its protein product is CASSLGGSSYNSPLHF.

The chain employs TRBV30 and TRBJ2-3; D remains ambiguous. Germline V gene lookup returns CDR1 GTSNPN and CDR2 SVGIG (reference sequence). The length of the CDR3 is 12 residues. Trimming removed 3 bases from V and 6 bases from J, with 10 bases in between. The CDR3, as DNA: TGTGCCTGGAGCCCCCCGATGGATACGCAGTATTTT. Translating it yields CAWSPPMDTQYF. Full variable domain (missing parts from reference TRBV30 and TRBJ2-3): SQTIHQWPATLVQPVGSPLSLECTVEGTSNPNLYWYRQAAGRGLQLLFYSVGIGQISSEVPQNLSASRPQDRQFILSSKKLLLSDSGFYLCAWSPPMDTQYFGPGTRLTVL.

The CDR3 here is CAISQGGLASSGELFF. The CDR3 DNA follows: TGTGCCATCAGCCAGGGGGGACTAGCGAGCTCCGGGGAGCTGTTTTTT. The V and J genes are TRBV10-3 and TRBJ2-2; 10 bases match TRBD2. Looked up from germline, CDR1 is ENHRY and CDR2 is SYGVKD. Losses at the gene ends were 6 bases for V and 6 bases for J; bases not matched to a gene: 10. The CDR3 runs 16 residues.